This is a list of T cell receptor beta chains from one sample in a study of T cell repertoires in cytomegalovirus infection. TCRdb called the reads again in MiXCR, with one record for every CDR3 protein. The table records roughly 800,000 distinct CDR3 sequences, 25% to 35% of them present only once. For these TCRs, the target antigens are not known. The sequences come from cultured CD8+ T cells from PBMCs, collected from culture after CMV antigen stimulation. The receptors shown here come from a human donor in good health (CMV status not recorded). Some clones in this sample may be carry-over from other donors' samples. The CDR3 runs from the conserved cysteine through the conserved F or W. The D gene is left open where the match is weak. Part of the rows lack a size; the others show once, few, many or a class for expanded clones.

j_gene	abundance	v_gene	len	d_gene	CDR3nt	CDR3aa
TRBJ2-4	few	TRBV2	12	-	TGTGCCAGCACAGGGGAGTATAACATTCAGTACTTC	CASTGEYNIQYF
TRBJ2-5	many	TRBV6-2/TRBV6-3	13	TRBD2	TGTGCCAGCAGTAGAGGACTAGGAGAGACCCAGTACTTC	CASSRGLGETQYF
TRBJ2-3	few	TRBV11-2	13	-	TGTGCCAGCAGCTTAGCGGCCACAGATACGCAGTATTTT	CASSLAATDTQYF
TRBJ2-1	-	TRBV19	16	TRBD2	TGTGCCAGTAGTATACAAGCGGGGGGGTCCTACAATGAGCAGTTCTTC	CASSIQAGGSYNEQFF
TRBJ2-2	-	TRBV27	15	-	TGTGCCAGCAGTTTAGGCGCGACGAACACCGGGGAGCTGTTTTTT	CASSLGATNTGELFF
TRBJ2-1	once	TRBV9	14	TRBD1	TGTGCCAGCAGCGGCCGGACAGGGTTAGGGGAGCAGTTCTTC	CASSGRTGLGEQFF
TRBJ2-2	-	TRBV12-3/TRBV12-4	15	TRBD1	TGTGCCAGCAGTTGGCCGGGACAGCCCACCGGGGAGCTGTTTTTT	CASSWPGQPTGELFF
TRBJ2-3	few	TRBV27	18	TRBD1	TGTGCCAGCAGTTTATGGCCTCGGGCAGGGGGCGGAACAGATACGCAGTATTTT	CASSLWPRAGGGTDTQYF
TRBJ2-5	-	TRBV6-1	17	TRBD2	TGTGCCAGCAGTGAGGGACTAGCGGGGACCCCACAAGAGACCCAGTACTTC	CASSEGLAGTPQETQYF
TRBJ1-1	-	TRBV5-1	15	-	TGCGCCAGCAGCCACCAGGGTTATGGGAACACTGAAGCTTTCTTT	CASSHQGYGNTEAFF
TRBJ1-5	few	TRBV12-3/TRBV12-4	13	-	TGTGCCAGCAGTTCAGACCATAATCAGCCCCAGCATTTT	CASSSDHNQPQHF
TRBJ1-1	-	TRBV5-1	16	TRBD1	TGCGCCAGCAGCTTGGCTATACAGGGGGTGTCCACTGAAGCTTTCTTT	CASSLAIQGVSTEAFF